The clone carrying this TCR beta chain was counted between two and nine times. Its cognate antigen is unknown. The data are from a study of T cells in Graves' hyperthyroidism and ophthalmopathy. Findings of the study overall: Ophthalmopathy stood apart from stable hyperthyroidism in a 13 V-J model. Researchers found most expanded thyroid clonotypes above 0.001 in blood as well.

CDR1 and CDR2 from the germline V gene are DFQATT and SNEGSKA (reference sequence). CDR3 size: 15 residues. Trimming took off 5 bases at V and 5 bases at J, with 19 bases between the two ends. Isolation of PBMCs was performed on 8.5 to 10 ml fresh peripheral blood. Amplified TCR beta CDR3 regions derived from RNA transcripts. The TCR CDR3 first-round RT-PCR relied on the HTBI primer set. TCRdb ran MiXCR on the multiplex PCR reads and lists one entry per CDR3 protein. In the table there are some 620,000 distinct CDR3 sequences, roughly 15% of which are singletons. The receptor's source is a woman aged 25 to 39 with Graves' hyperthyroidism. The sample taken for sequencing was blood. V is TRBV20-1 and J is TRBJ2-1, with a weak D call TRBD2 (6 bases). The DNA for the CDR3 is TGCAGTGCTCCAGAAGGAGGGCTGTCCAACAATGAGCAGTTCTTC. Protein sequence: CSAPEGGLSNNEQFF.